This TCR beta chain was identified during a study of CD8+ T cells in alopecia areata. Study at large: Tofacitinib ran 6 to 18 months, followed by 6 months off drug.

The treatment was: oral pan-JAK inhibitor, 5-10 mg twice daily. PBMCs, the starting material, were the source of sorted CD4+ and CD8+ T cells. RNA, once extracted, was reverse transcribed into cDNA for use as the sequencing template. Measured with immunoSEQ multiplex PCR; TCRdb has only the in-frame clones, and not every one. The table lists approximately 280,000 clones, 55% to 70% of them singletons. This clonotype originated in a human donor with alopecia areata. The starting material was CD4+ T cells sorted from blood, obtained at week 24, from a patient treated with tofacitinib.

CDR3 in amino acids: CASSPGQGGNEQFF. The CDR3 DNA sequence: TGTGCCAGCAGCCCTGGACAGGGGGGGAATGAGCAGTTCTTC. The J gene is TRBJ2-1, the V gene TRBV4-2; 10 nucleotides align to TRBD1. The CDR3 contains 14 residues. With V trimmed by 4 bases and J by 7 bases, 4 bases remained unmatched. Germline V lookup: CDR1 LGHNA, CDR2 YNFKEQ.